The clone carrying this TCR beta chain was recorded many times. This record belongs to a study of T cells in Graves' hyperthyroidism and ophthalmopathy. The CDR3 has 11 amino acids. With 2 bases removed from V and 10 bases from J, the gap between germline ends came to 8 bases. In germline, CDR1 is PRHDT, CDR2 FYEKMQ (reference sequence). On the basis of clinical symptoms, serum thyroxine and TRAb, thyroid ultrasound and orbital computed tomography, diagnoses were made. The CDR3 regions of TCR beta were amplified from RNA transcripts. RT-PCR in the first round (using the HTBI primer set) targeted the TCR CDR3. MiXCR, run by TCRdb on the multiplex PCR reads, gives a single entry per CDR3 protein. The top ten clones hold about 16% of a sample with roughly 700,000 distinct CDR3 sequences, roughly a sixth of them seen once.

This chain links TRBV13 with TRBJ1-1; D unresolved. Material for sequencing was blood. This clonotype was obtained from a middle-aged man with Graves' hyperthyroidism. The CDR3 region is CASSLNLGAFF. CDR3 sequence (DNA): TGTGCCAGCAGCTTAAATCTGGGAGCTTTCTTT.